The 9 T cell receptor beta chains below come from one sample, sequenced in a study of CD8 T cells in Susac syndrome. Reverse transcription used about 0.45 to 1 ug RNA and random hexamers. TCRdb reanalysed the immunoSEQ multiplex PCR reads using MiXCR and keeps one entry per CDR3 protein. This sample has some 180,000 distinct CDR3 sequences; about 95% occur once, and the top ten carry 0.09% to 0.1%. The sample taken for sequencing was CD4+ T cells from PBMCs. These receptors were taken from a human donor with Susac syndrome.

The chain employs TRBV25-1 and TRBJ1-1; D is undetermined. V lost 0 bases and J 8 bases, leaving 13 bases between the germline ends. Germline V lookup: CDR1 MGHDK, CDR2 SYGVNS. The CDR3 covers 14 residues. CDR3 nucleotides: TGTGCCAGCAGTGAATATTCGGCATCCTCCGAAGCTTTCTTT. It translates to CASSEYSASSEAFF.

CDR3 sequence reads: CASSLLGRESGNTIYF. DNA of the CDR3: TGTGCCAGCAGCTTATTGGGGAGAGAGTCTGGAAACACCATATATTTT. This rearrangement joins TRBV7-2 to TRBJ1-3, with unresolved D. This CDR3 contains 16 residues. Trimming removed 2 bases at V and 1 base at J, with 12 bases between. CDR1 is SGHTA and CDR2 is FQGNSA in the germline V gene.

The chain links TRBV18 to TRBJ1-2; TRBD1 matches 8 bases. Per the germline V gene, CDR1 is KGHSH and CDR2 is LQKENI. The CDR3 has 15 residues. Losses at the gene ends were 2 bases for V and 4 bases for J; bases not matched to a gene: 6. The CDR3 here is CASSPDQGASYGYTF. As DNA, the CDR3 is TGTGCCAGCTCACCAGATCAGGGGGCGAGCTATGGCTACACCTTC.

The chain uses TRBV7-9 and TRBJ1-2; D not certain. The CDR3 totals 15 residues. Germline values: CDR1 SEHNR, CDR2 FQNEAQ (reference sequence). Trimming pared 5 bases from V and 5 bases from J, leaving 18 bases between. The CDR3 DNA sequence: TGTGCCAGCAGCCCGAGCGGAGAGAGCCCTTATGGCTACACCTTC. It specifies CASSPSGESPYGYTF.

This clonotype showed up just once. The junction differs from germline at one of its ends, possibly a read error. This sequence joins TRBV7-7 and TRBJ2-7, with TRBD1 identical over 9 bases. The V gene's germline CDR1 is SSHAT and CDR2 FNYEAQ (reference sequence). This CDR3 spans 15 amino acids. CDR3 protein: CASSSGQGPSYEQYF. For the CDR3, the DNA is TGTGCTAGCAGCTCCGGACAGGGGCCCTCCTACGAGCAGTACTTC.

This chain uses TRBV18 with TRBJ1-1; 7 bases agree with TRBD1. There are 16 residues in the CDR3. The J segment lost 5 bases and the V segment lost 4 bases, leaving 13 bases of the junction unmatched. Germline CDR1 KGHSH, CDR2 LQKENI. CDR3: CASSLIRTGRWTEAFF. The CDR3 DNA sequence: TGTGCCAGCTCACTGATTCGGACAGGTCGGTGGACTGAAGCTTTCTTT.

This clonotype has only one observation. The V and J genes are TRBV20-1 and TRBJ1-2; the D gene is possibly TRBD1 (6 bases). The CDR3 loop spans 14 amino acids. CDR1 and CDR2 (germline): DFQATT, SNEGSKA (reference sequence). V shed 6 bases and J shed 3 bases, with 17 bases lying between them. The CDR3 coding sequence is TGCAGTGCAGAACAGGGCCGGGTCGACTATGGCTACACCTTC. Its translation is CSAEQGRVDYGYTF.

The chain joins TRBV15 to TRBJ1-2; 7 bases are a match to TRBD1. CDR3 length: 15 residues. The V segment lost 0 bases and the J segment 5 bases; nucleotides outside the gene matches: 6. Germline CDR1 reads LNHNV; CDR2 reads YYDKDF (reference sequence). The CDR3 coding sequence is TGTGCCACCAGCAGAGATCCCGGGACAGATTATGGCTACACCTTC. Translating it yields CATSRDPGTDYGYTF.

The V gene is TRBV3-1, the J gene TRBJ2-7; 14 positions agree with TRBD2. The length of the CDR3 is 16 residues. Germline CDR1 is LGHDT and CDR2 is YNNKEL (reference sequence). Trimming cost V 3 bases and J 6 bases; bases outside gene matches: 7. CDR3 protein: CASSQGLAGVLSEQYF. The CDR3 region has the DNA TGTGCCAGCAGCCAGGGACTAGCGGGAGTATTAAGCGAGCAGTACTTC.